The clone carrying this T cell receptor beta chain was seen a few times. The antigen is unknown. This sample is drawn from a study of blood T cells in healthy people across ages. Study outcomes and limitations: Higher diversity, along with more naive CD4+ cells, distinguished long-lived donors from aged donors.

It was with a sample-barcoded 5' primer and a J-beta primer mix that a second PCR of about 6 to 12 cycles was run. In TCRdb, the 5' RACE reads were re-called with MiXCR into one record per CDR3 protein. The table records 1.5 million to 2 million distinct CDR3 sequences, approximately 50% of them present only once. V lost 4 bases and J 2 bases, leaving 10 bases between the germline ends. CDR1 is LGHNA and CDR2 is YNFKEQ in the germline V gene. The CDR3 is 14 amino acids. The TCR was taken from a middle-aged woman in good health. Specimen: blood. The V gene is TRBV4-2, the J gene TRBJ2-3; no clear D. The CDR3 bases are TGTGCCAGCAGCCCGGACGGCCTCACAGATACGCAGTATTTT. It codes for CASSPDGLTDTQYF.